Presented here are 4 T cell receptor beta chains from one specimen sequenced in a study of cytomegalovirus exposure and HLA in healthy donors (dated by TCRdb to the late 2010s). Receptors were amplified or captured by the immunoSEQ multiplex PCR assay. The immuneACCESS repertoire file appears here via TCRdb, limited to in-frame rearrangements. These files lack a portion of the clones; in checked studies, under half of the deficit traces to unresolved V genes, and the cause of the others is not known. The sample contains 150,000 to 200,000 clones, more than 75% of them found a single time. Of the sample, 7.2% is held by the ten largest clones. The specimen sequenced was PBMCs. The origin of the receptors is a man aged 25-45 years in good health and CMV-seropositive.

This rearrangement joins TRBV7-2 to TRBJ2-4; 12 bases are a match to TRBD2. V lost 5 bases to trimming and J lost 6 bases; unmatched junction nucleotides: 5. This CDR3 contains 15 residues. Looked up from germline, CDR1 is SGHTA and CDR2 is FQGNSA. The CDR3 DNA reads TGTGCCAGCAGCCCTCTAGCGGGGGGGCCAAACATTCAGTACTTC. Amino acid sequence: CASSPLAGGPNIQYF.

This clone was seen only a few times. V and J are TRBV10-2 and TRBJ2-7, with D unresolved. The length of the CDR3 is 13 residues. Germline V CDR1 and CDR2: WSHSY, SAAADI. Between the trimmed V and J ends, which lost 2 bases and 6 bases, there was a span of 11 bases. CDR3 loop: CASSEGIPGEQYF. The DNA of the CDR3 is TGCGCCAGCAGTGAGGGGATTCCGGGCGAGCAGTACTTC.

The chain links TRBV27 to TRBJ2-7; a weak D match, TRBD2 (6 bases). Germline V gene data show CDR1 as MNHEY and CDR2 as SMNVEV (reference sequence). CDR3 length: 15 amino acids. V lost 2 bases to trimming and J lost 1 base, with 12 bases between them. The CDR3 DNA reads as TGTGCCAGCAGTTTAACCGGGACTGGATCCTACGAGCAGTACTTC. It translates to CASSLTGTGSYEQYF.

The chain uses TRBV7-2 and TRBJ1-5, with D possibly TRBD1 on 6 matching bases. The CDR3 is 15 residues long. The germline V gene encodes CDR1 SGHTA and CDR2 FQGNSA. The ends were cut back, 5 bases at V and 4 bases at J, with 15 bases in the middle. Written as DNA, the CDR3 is TGTGCCAGCAGCCTCACGTGGGGGGCGAATCAGCCCCAGCATTTT. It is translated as CASSLTWGANQPQHF.